This TCR beta chain stems from a study of T-cell memory formation after mild COVID-19. Overall study findings and caveats: The appearance of some responding clones in pre-infection memory suggested that cross-reactive memory joined.

With constant-segment primers, 5'RACE yielded cDNA libraries of TCR alpha and TCR beta that carried sample barcodes and UMIs. MiXCR was run by TCRdb on the 5' RACE reads, yielding one entry per CDR3 protein. The data contain a few hundred thousand distinct CDR3 sequences, 20% to 25% of them seen just once; the ten biggest clones take up roughly 8.9%. This CDR3 comprises 16 residues. V gave up 4 bases and J gave up 5 bases; unmatched junction bases: 10. In germline, CDR1 is SGHKS, CDR2 YYEKEE (reference sequence). Comment on this clonotype: Its antigen is unidentified.

The sequence came from an adult woman who had mild COVID-19 (a few samples of this study predate the infection). Cell type and time point are not known. What was sequenced was PBMCs or a T cell subset sorted from them (not recorded which). The gene calls are TRBV5-5 and TRBJ1-4; 8 positions match TRBD1. The CDR3 bases are TGTGCCAGCAGCCCCCCAAGGTGGGACAGGAATGAAAAACTGTTTTTT. This codes for CASSPPRWDRNEKLFF.